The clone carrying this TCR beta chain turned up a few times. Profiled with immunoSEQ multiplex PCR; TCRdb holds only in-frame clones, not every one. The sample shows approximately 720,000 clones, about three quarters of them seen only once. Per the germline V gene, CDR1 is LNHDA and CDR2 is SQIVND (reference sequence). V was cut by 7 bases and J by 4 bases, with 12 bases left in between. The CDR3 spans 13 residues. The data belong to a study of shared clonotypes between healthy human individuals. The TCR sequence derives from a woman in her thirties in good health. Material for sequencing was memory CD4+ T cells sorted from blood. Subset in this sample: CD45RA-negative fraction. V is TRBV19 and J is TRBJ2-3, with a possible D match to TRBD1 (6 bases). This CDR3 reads CASTGVHPDTQYF. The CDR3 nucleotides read TGTGCCAGTACAGGGGTCCACCCAGATACGCAGTATTTT. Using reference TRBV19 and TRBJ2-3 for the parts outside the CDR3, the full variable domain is DGGITQSPKYLFRKEGQNVTLSCEQNLNHDAMYWYRQDPGQGLRLIYYSQIVNDFQKGDIAEGYSVSREKKESFPLTVTSAQKNPTAFYLCASTGVHPDTQYFGPGTRLTVL.